This TCR beta chain was captured by sequencing in a study of blood T cell repertoires in COVID-19. Study in general: Sites in the United States, Italy and Spain provided acute and convalescent COVID-19 samples.

Sequencing was performed with immunoSEQ multiplex PCR; in TCRdb, only in-frame clones are kept and a portion is missing. The repertoire consists of hundreds of thousands of clones, with almost 90% occurring once and the leading ten covering approximately 4%. Germline V gene data show CDR1 as SNHLY and CDR2 as FYNNEI. The trim removed 1 base at V and 2 bases at J, leaving 6 bases unmatched. The CDR3 is 16 residues long. Ages ranged from roughly 18 to 100 years, with residence in approximately 23 US areas. The rearrangement links TRBV2 to TRBJ2-7; 9 nucleotides align to TRBD1. This TCR came from a woman aged 18 to 35 with acute COVID-19. Sequenced: PBMCs or T cells enriched from blood (not recorded which). CDR3 in amino acids: CASSEGGTGPAYEQYF. CDR3 DNA: TGTGCCAGCAGTGAAGGAGGGACAGGGCCCGCCTACGAGCAGTACTTC.